This TCR beta chain came from a study of response to subunit inactivated influenza vaccine. General study findings and limits: Authors suggested that a seasonal influenza vaccination recruits few new T cells each time.

The sample holds a few counts of this clonotype. Its specificity is not known. MiXCR, run by TCRdb on the RT-PCR reads, gives a single entry per CDR3 protein. This table holds more than 550,000 distinct CDR3 sequences, roughly 12% found once. The source was PBMCs from blood, collected on the day of vaccination. This clonotype originated in a man aged 45-65 years who received an inactivated influenza vaccine.

In nucleotides, the CDR3 is TGTGCCAGCTCACCAACTCTAACCAGGAATTCACCCCTCCACTTT. Amino acid sequence: CASSPTLTRNSPLHF. V is TRBV18 and J is TRBJ1-6; D remains ambiguous. CDR3 length: 15 amino acids. CDR1 is KGHSH and CDR2 is LQKENI in the germline V gene. The V gene lost 2 bases and the J gene lost 7 bases, with 12 bases spanning the gap.